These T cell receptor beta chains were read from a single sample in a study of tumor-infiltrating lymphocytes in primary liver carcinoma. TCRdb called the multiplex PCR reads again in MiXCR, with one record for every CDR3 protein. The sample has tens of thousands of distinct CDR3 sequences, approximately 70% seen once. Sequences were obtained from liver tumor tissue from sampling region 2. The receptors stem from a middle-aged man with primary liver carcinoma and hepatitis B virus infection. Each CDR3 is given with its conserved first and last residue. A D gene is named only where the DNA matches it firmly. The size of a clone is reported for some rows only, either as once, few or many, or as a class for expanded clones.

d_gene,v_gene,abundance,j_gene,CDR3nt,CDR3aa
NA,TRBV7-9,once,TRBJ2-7,TGTGCCAGTAACACTACGGGCCCTCCATACGAGCAGTACTTC,CASNTTGPPYEQYF
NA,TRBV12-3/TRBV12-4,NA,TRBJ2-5,TGTGCCAGCACTTTGGGGGAGGCCCAGTACTTC,CASTLGEAQYF
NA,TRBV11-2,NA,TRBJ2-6,TGTGCCACCCAGCGGCCGCACTCTGGGACCAACGCCCTGACTTTC,CATQRPHSGTNALTF
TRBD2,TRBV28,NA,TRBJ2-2,TGTGCCAGCAGTTCTACACACCGACAGGGGACAAGCGGGAGGGGGGACATCGGGGAGCTGTCTTTT,CASSSTHRQGTSGRGDIGELSF
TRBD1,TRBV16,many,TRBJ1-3,TGTGCCAGCTCCAAACAGGGGCTTGGTAGCTCTGGAAACACCATATATTTT,CASSKQGLGSSGNTIYF
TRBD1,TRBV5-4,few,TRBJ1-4,TGTGCCAGCGGTTTTACCGGGACAGCAAATGAAAAACTGTTTTTT,CASGFTGTANEKLFF
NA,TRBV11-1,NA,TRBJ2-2,NA,CASSYTGPSQGSCFF
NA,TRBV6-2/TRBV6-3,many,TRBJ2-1,TGTGCCAGCAGTTATGGAACCATCATGGGCAATGAGCAGTTCTTC,CASSYGTIMGNEQFF
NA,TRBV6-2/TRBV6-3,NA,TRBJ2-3,TGTGCCAGCAGTTCGATACTAGCAAATACGCAGTATTTT,CASSSILANTQYF
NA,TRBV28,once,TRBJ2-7,TGTGCCAGCAGTAGGGGGATCGGCCTTTACGAGCAATACTTC,CASSRGIGLYEQYF
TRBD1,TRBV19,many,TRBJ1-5,TGTGCCAGTAGACCTGGGACAGGCAGCAATCAGCCCCAGCATTTT,CASRPGTGSNQPQHF
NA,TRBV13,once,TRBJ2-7,TGTGCCAGCAGTTTACAGGGGAGGAACGAGCACTACTTC,CASSLQGRNEHYF
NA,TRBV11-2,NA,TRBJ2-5,TGTGCCATCAGTCGTTGGACTGGTCCCGCGGAGATGCAGTACTTC,CAISRWTGPAEMQYF
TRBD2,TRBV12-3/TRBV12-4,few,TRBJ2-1,TGTGCCAGCGATCACGGGACTAGTAGTCTCTTC,CASDHGTSSLF
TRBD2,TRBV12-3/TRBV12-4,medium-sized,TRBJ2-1,TGTGCCAGTATGACTAGCGGGAGATACAATGAGCAGTTCTTC,CASMTSGRYNEQFF
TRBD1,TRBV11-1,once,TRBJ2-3,TGTGCCAGCAGCGAGCCGGGACAGATTACAGATACGCAGTATTTT,CASSEPGQITDTQYF
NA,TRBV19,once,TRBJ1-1,TGTGCCAGTAGTCAGACTGGAGCGTGCACTGAAGCTTTCTTT,CASSQTGACTEAFF
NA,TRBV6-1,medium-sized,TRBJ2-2,TGTGCCAGCAGTGAAGTCCCCACTAGCTTACCCGGGGAGCTGTTTTTT,CASSEVPTSLPGELFF
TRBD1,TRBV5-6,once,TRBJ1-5,TGTGCCAGCAAGTACGGACAGGGGAGTCAGCCCCAGCATTTT,CASKYGQGSQPQHF
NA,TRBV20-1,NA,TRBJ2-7,TGCAGTGCTAGAGATCTGGACGACAGCTCCTACGAGCAGTACTTC,CSARDLDDSSYEQYF
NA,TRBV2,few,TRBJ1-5,TGTGCCAGCAGTGAGGACCTAAATCAGCCCCAGCATTTT,CASSEDLNQPQHF
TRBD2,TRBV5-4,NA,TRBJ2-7,TGCGCCAGCAGTCGGACTAGCGGGAGCGTCCCCACTTATTACGAGCAGTACTTC,CASSRTSGSVPTYYEQYF
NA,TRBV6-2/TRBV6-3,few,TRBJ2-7,TGTACCAGGAGTTACGAGGTACCCTATGAGCAGTACTTC,CTRSYEVPYEQYF
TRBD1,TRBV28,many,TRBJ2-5,TGTGCCAGCAGCCGGACAGGGGTACAAGAGACCCAGTACTTC,CASSRTGVQETQYF
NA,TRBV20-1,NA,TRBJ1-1,TGCAGTGCTAGAGAGCAGTCGATTTTTGGGGGCACTGAAGCTTTCTTT,CSAREQSIFGGTEAFF